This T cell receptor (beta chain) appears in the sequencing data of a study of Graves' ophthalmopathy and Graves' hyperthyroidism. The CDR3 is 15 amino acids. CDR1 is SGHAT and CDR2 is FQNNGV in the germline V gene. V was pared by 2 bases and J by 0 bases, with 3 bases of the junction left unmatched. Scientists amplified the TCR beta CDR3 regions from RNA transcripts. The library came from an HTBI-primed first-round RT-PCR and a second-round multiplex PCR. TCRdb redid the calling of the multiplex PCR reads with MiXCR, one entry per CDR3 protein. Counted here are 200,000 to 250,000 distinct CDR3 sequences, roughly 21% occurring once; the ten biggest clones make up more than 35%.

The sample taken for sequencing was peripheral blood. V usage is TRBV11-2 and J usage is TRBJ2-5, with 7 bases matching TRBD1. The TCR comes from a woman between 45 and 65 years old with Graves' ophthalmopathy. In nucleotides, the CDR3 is TGTGCCAGCAGCTTATATGGGACAGACCAAGAGACCCAGTACTTC. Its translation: CASSLYGTDQETQYF.